This T cell receptor (beta chain) was obtained from a study of T cells in Graves' hyperthyroidism and ophthalmopathy. At the level of the study: Peripheral blood was obtained at initial diagnosis, preceding any treatment.

There are 13 residues in the CDR3. Trimming cost V 7 bases and J 3 bases, with 11 bases left between them. Germline-derived CDR1 and CDR2 are KGHDR and SFDVKD. Amplification targeted TCR beta CDR3 regions from RNA transcripts. Researchers ran a first-round RT-PCR on the TCR CDR3 using the HTBI primer set. A single record per CDR3 protein comes from TCRdb applying MiXCR to the multiplex PCR reads. The table has approximately 400,000 distinct CDR3 sequences, 13% seen once. As concerns this clonotype: This may be a read error: a much more frequent sequence differs by one nucleotide. Given the absence of the conserved phenylalanine or tryptophan at the CDR3 end, a read error is likely.

Lactation, pregnancy, other autoimmune disease or uncontrolled infection led to exclusion of patients. The blood was taken when hyperthyroidism was first diagnosed, before any ophthalmopathy symptoms showed up. Isolation of PBMCs was performed on 8.5 to 10 ml fresh peripheral blood. The sequencing input was blood. The TCR was taken from a man aged 25 to 40 with Graves' hyperthyroidism that later progressed to Graves' ophthalmopathy. J is TRBJ1-2 and V is TRBV24-1; D gene unclear. The CDR3 is CATSETSYYGYTL. The CDR3 nucleotides are TGTGCCACCAGCGAGACATCATACTATGGCTACACCCTC.